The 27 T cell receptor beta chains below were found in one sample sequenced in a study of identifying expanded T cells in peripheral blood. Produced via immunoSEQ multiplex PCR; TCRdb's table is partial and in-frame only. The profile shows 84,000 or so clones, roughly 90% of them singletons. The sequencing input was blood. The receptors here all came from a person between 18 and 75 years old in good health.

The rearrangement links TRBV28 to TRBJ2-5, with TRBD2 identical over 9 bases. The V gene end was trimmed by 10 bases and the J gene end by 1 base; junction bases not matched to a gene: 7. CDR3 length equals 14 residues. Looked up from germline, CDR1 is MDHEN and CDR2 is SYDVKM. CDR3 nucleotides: TGTGCCACCTTCCAGGGACTAGCCCAAGAGACCCAGTACTTC. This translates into CATFQGLAQETQYF.

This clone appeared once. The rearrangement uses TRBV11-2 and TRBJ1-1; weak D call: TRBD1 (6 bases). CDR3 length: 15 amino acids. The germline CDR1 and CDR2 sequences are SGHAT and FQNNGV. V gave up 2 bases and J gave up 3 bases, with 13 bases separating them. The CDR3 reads CASSLLGQPDTEAFF. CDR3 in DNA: TGTGCCAGCAGCTTATTAGGACAGCCAGACACTGAAGCTTTCTTT.

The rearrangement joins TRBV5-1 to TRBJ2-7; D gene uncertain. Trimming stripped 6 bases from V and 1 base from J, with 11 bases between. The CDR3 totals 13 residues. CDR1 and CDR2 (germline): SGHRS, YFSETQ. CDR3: CASNSGSSYEQYF. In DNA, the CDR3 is TGCGCCAGCAATTCGGGCAGTTCCTACGAGCAGTACTTC.

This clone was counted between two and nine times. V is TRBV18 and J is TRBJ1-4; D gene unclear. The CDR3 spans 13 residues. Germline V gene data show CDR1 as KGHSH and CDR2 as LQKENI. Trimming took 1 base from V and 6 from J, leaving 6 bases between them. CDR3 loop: CASSPLKDEKLFF. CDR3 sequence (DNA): TGTGCCAGCTCACCACTGAAGGATGAAAAACTGTTTTTT.

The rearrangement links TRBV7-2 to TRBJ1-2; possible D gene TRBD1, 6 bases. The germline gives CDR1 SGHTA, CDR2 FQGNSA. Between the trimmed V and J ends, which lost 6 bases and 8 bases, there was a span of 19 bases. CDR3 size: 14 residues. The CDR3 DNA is TGTGCCAGCAGTCCAACAGGGACGACCGGGGGCTACACCTTC. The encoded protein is CASSPTGTTGGYTF.

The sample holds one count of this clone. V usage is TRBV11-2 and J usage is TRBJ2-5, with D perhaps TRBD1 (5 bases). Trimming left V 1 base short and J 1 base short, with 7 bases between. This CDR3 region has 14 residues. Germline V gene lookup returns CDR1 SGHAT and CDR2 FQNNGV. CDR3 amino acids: CASSLVTGQETQYF. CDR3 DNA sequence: TGTGCCAGCAGCTTAGTCACAGGCCAAGAGACCCAGTACTTC.

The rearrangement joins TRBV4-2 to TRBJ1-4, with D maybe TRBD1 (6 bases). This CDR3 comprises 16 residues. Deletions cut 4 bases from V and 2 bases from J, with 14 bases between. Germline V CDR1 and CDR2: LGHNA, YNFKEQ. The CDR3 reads CASSPHGQTTNEKLFF. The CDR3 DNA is TGTGCCAGCAGCCCCCACGGACAGACCACTAATGAAAAACTGTTTTTT.

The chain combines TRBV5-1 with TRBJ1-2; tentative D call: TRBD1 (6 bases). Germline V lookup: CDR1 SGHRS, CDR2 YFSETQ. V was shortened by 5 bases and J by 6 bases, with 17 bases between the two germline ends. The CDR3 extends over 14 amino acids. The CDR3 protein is CASSETTRTDGYTF. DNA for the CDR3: TGCGCCAGCAGTGAGACAACCCGGACAGATGGCTACACCTTC.

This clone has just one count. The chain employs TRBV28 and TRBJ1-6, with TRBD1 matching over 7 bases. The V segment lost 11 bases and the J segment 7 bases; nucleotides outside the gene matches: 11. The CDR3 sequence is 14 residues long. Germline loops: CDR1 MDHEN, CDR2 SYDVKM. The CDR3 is CAGRTGTENSPLHF. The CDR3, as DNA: TGTGCCGGGCGAACCGGGACAGAAAATTCACCCCTCCACTTT. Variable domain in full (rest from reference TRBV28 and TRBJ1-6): DVKVTQSSRYLVKRTGEKVFLECVQDMDHENMFWYRQDPGLGLRLIYFSYDVKMKEKGDIPEGYSVSREKKERFSLILESASTNQTSMYLCAGRTGTENSPLHFGNGTRLTVT.

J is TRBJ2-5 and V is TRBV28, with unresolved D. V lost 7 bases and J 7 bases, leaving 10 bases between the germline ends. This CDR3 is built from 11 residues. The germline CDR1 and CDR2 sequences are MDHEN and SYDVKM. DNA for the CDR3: TGTGCCAGCATACAGTCGGGGACCCAGTACTTC. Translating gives CASIQSGTQYF.

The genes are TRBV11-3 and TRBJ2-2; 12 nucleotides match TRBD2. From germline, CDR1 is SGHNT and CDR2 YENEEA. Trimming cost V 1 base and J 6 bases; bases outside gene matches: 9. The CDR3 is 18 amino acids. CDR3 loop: CASSLVHLAGGPAGELFF. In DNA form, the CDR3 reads TGTGCCAGCAGCTTAGTTCACCTAGCGGGAGGGCCTGCCGGGGAGCTGTTTTTT.

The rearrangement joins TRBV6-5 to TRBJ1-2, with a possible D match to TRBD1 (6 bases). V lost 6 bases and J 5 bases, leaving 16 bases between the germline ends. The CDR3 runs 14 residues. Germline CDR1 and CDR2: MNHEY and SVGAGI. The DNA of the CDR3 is TGTGCCAGCAGCAGGGAGACAGGTGGATATGGCTACACCTTC. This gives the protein CASSRETGGYGYTF.

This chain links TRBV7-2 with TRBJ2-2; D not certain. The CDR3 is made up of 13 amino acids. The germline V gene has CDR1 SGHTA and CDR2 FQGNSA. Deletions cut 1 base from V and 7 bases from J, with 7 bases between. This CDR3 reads CASSLEGFGELFF. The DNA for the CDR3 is TGTGCCAGCAGCTTAGAAGGGTTCGGGGAGCTGTTTTTT.

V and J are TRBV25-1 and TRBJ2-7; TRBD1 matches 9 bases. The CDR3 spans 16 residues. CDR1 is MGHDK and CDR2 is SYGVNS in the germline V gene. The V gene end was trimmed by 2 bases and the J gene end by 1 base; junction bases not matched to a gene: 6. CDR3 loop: CASSELGQGESYEQYF. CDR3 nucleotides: TGTGCCAGCAGTGAACTGGGACAGGGAGAATCCTACGAGCAGTACTTC.

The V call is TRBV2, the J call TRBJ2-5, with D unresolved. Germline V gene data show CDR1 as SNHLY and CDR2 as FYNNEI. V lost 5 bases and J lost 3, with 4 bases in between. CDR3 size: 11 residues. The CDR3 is CASSPKETQYF. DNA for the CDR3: TGTGCCAGCAGTCCTAAAGAGACCCAGTACTTC.

CDR3 protein: CASSLGISGPYNEQFF. CDR3 DNA: TGTGCCAGCAGCTTGGGGATTAGCGGGCCTTACAATGAGCAGTTCTTC. The chain is built from TRBV5-6 and TRBJ2-1; 7 bases fit TRBD2. CDR3 length: 16 amino acids. With V trimmed by 0 bases and J by 4 bases, 7 bases remained unmatched. Germline CDR1 and CDR2: SGHDT and YYEEEE.

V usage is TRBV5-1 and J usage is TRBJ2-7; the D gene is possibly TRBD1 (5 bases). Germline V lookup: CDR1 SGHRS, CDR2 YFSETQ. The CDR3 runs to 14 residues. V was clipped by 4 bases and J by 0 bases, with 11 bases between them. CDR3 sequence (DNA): TGCGCCAGCAGCGAACAGGAGAGCTCCTACGAGCAGTACTTC. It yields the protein CASSEQESSYEQYF.

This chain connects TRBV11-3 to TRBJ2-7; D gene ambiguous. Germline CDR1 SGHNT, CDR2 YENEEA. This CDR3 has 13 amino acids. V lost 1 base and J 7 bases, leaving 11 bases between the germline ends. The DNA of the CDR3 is TGTGCCAGCAGCTTAGGGCCCCGAGATGAGCAGTACTTC. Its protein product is CASSLGPRDEQYF.

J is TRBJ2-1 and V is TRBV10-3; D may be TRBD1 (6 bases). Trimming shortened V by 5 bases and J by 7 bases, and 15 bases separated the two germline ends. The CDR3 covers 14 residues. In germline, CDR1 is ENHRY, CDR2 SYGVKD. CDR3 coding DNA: TGTGCCATCAGTCAACAGGGATCGGGGAATGAGCAGTTCTTC. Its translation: CAISQQGSGNEQFF.

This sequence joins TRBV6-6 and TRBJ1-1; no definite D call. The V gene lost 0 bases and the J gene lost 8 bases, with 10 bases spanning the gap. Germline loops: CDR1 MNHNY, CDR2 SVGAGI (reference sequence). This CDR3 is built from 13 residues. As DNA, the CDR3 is TGTGCCAGCAGTTACTCGATGGATTCCGAAGCTTTCTTT. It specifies CASSYSMDSEAFF.

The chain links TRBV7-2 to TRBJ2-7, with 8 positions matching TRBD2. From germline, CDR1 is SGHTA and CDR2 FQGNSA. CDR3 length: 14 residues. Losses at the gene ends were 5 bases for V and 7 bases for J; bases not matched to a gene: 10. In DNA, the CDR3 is TGTGCCAGCAGCCCCGGGACTAGTAGTTTTGAGCAGTACTTC. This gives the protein CASSPGTSSFEQYF.

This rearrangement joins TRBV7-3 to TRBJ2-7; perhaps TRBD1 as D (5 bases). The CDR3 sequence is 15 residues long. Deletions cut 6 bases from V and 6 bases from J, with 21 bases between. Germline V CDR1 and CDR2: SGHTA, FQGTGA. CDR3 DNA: TGTGCCAGCAGTTCACCCCAAAACGAGACAGTCGAGCAGTACTTC. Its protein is CASSSPQNETVEQYF.

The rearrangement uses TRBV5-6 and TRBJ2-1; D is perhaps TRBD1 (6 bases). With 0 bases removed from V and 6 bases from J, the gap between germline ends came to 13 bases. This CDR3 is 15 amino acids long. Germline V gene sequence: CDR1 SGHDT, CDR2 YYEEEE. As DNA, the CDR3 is TGTGCCAGCAGCTTGGCCGCGACAGGCGGCAATGAGCAGTTCTTC. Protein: CASSLAATGGNEQFF.

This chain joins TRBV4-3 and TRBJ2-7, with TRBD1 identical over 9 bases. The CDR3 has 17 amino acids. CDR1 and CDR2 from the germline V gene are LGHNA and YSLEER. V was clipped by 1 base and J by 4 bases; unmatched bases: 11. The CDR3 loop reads CASSQVGGGTGLYEQYF. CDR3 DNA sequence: TGCGCCAGCAGCCAAGTTGGAGGTGGGACAGGGTTATACGAGCAGTACTTC.

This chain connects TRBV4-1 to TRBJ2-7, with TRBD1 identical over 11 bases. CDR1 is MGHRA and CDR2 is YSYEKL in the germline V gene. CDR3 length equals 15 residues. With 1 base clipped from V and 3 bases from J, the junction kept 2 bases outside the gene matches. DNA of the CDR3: TGCGCCAGCAGCCAAGGGACAGGGGGCAACTACGAGCAGTACTTC. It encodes CASSQGTGGNYEQYF.

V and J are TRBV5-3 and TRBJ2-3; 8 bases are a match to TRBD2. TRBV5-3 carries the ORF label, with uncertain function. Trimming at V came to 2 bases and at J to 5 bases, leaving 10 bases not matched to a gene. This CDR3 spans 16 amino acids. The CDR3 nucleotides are TGTGCCAGAAGCTTTCCTGCCGGGGGGGTTGAAGATACGCAGTATTTT. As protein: CARSFPAGGVEDTQYF.

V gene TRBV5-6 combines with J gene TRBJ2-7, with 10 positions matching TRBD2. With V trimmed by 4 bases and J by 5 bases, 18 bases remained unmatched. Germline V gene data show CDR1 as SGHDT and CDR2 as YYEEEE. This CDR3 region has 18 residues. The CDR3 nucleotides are TGTGCCAGCAGCAAACCCCGTCTAGCGGGAGCCCCAGACAACGAGCAGTACTTC. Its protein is CASSKPRLAGAPDNEQYF.